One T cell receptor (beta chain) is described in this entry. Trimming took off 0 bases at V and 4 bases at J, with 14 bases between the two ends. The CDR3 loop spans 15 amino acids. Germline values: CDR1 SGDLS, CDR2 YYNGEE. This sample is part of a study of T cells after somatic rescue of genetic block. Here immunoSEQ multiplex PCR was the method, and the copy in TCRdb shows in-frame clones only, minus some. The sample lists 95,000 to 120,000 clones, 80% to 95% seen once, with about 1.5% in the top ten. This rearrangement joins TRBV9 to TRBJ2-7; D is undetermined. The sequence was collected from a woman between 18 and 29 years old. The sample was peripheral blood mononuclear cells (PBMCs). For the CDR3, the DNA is TGTGCCAGCAGCGTAGGCTCGGGCGGCTCTTACGAGCAGTACTTC. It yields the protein CASSVGSGGSYEQYF.